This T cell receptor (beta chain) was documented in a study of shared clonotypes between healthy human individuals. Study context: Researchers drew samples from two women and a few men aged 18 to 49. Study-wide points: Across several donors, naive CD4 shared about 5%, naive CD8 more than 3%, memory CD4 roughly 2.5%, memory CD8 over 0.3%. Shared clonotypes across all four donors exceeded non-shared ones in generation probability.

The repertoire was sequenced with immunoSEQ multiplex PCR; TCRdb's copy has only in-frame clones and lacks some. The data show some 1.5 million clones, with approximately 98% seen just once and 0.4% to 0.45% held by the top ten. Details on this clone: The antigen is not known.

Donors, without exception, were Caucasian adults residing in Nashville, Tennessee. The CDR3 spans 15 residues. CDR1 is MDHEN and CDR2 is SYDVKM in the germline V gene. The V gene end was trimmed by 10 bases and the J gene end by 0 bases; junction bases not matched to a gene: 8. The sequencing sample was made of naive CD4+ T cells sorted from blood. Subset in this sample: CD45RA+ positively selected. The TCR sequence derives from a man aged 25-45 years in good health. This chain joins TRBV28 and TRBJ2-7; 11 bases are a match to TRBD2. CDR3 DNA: TGTGCCATCGGACTAGCGGGTTCAAACTCCTACGAGCAGTACTTC. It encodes CAIGLAGSNSYEQYF.